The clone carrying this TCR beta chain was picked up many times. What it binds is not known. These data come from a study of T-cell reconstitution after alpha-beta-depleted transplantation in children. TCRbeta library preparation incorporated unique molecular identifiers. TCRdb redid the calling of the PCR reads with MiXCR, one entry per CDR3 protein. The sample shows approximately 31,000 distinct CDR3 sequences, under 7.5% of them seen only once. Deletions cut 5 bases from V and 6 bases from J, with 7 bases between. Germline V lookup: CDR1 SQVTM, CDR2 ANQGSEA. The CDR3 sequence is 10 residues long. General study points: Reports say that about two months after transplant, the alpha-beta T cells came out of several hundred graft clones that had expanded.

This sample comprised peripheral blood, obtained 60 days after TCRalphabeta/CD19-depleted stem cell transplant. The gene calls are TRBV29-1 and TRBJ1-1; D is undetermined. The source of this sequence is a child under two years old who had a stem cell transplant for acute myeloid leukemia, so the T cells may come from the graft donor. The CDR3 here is CSVRIPEAFF. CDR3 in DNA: TGCAGCGTTAGGATCCCTGAAGCTTTCTTT.